This T cell receptor beta chain was identified in a study of T cell responses to AZD1222 COVID-19 vaccine. On this clone itself: The antigen is unknown.

Second-dose schedules of about 4 or about 12 weeks were combined. Sequencing was performed with immunoSEQ multiplex PCR; in TCRdb, only in-frame clones are kept and a portion is missing. The sample yields 140,000 to 150,000 clones, about 86% seen once. The CDR3 extends over 14 amino acids. Germline CDR1 is SGHTA and CDR2 is FQGNSA. Losses at the gene ends were 4 bases for V and 1 base for J; bases not matched to a gene: 1. Points from the study as a whole: Receipt of two AZD1222 doses was followed by a rise in Spike-specific TCR breadth and depth.

The sequence was collected from an adult who received the AZD1222 COVID-19 vaccine. The chain is built from TRBV7-2 and TRBJ2-3; 8 bases match TRBD2. The specimen was peripheral blood, collected 28 days after the second AZD1222 dose. CDR3 DNA sequence: TGTGCCAGCAGCTCGGGGGGGGGCACAGATACGCAGTATTTT. Its protein is CASSSGGGTDTQYF.